This T cell receptor (beta chain) was captured by sequencing in a study of blood T cell repertoires in COVID-19. Here immunoSEQ multiplex PCR was the method, and the copy in TCRdb shows in-frame clones only, minus some. The table records some 200,000 clones, about 86% of them present only once. The TCR was taken from a woman aged 70-85 years with acute or convalescent COVID-19. The sample was peripheral blood.

Written as DNA, the CDR3 is TGTGCCAGCAGCTTTCAAGTCAGGGATGGCTACACCTTC. Amino acids: CASSFQVRDGYTF. This sequence joins TRBV11-2 and TRBJ1-2; TRBD1 is a possible D gene (5 bases). The CDR3 length is 13 residues. Germline CDR1 is SGHAT and CDR2 is FQNNGV. The germline V and J ends were trimmed by 3 bases and 6 bases, with 11 bases remaining between them.